Listed below are T cell receptor beta chains from one sample, sequenced in a study of T cell repertoires in cytomegalovirus infection. Via MiXCR, TCRdb re-called the reads, giving one row per CDR3 protein. The sample holds about 920,000 distinct CDR3 sequences, approximately 31% seen once. No antigens are known for them. Sequenced here: cultured CD8+ T cells from PBMCs, sampled from culture after CMV antigen stimulation. The receptor set was obtained from a human donor in good health (CMV status not recorded). Some clones in this sample may be carry-over from other donors' samples. CDR3s include the opening cysteine and the closing phenylalanine or tryptophan. D genes are given only for firm matches. Rows may omit the clone size; those that give it use once, few, many or a size class.

V gene: TRBV5-1; clone size: .; J gene: TRBJ1-1; D gene: .; CDR3 DNA: TGCGCCAGCAGCGGATGGAATAAAGGACGCACTGAAGCTTTCTTT; CDR3 protein: CASSGWNKGRTEAFF
V gene: TRBV6-5; clone size: .; J gene: TRBJ2-3; D gene: .; CDR3 DNA: TGTGCCAGCAGTTACACCAACACAGATACGCAGTATTTT; CDR3 protein: CASSYTNTDTQYF
V gene: TRBV19; clone size: few; J gene: TRBJ1-1; D gene: .; CDR3 DNA: TGTGCCAGTAGTGTGAACAGGGAGAGTAACACTGAAGCTTTCTTT; CDR3 protein: CASSVNRESNTEAFF
V gene: TRBV4-1; clone size: .; J gene: TRBJ2-2; D gene: .; CDR3 DNA: TGCGCCAGCAGCCAAGGCCACACCGGGGAGCTGTTTTTT; CDR3 protein: CASSQGHTGELFF
V gene: TRBV12-3/TRBV12-4; clone size: many; J gene: TRBJ1-3; D gene: .; CDR3 DNA: TGTGCCAGCATAGGAAGGAGGAACACCATATATTTT; CDR3 protein: CASIGRRNTIYF
V gene: TRBV7-9; clone size: many; J gene: TRBJ1-2; D gene: .; CDR3 DNA: TGTGCCAGCGGCCACTCTAGGAGGTACACCTTC; CDR3 protein: CASGHSRRYTF
V gene: TRBV4-1; clone size: .; J gene: TRBJ1-3; D gene: .; CDR3 DNA: TGCGCCAGCAGCCGAGGGGGGACACCCTTCTCTGGAAACACCATATATTTT; CDR3 protein: CASSRGGTPFSGNTIYF
V gene: TRBV7-2; clone size: many; J gene: TRBJ1-1; D gene: .; CDR3 DNA: TGTGCCAGCAGCCCCCTGTGGGGGGCGAACACTGAAGCTTTCTTT; CDR3 protein: CASSPLWGANTEAFF
V gene: TRBV29-1; clone size: few; J gene: TRBJ1-3; D gene: .; CDR3 DNA: TGCAGCGGAGGACACTCTGGAAACACCATATATTTT; CDR3 protein: CSGGHSGNTIYF
V gene: TRBV6-1; clone size: .; J gene: TRBJ2-7; D gene: TRBD1; CDR3 DNA: TGTGCCAGCAGTGAACACGACAGGGGTTACCCCTACGAGCAGTACTTC; CDR3 protein: CASSEHDRGYPYEQYF
V gene: TRBV7-6; clone size: medium-sized; J gene: TRBJ2-4; D gene: .; CDR3 DNA: TGTGCCAGCAGCTTGGGCCGGGGTCAAGCCAAAAACATTCAGTACTTC; CDR3 protein: CASSLGRGQAKNIQYF
V gene: TRBV10-2; clone size: .; J gene: TRBJ2-3; D gene: TRBD1; CDR3 DNA: TGCGCCAGCAGTGCCAGGGGGTTTGTAGATACGCAGTATTTT; CDR3 protein: CASSARGFVDTQYF
V gene: TRBV4-2; clone size: .; J gene: TRBJ2-3; D gene: .; CDR3 DNA: TGTGCCAACAGCCTGAGCTGGGGGGCCAGCACAGATACGCAGTATTTT; CDR3 protein: CANSLSWGASTDTQYF
V gene: TRBV12-3/TRBV12-4; clone size: few; J gene: TRBJ1-5; D gene: .; CDR3 DNA: TGTGCCAGCAGTTTAGAGAGGGCTTGGCCCCAGCATTTT; CDR3 protein: CASSLERAWPQHF
V gene: TRBV7-9; clone size: many; J gene: TRBJ2-7; D gene: .; CDR3 DNA: TGTGCCAGCAGCCAACTTTCCTACGAGCAGTACTTC; CDR3 protein: CASSQLSYEQYF
V gene: TRBV20-1; clone size: few; J gene: TRBJ1-4; D gene: .; CDR3 DNA: TGCAGTGCTGACCGGAGGGGTCCTGATGAAAAACTGTTTTTT; CDR3 protein: CSADRRGPDEKLFF
V gene: TRBV7-9; clone size: many; J gene: TRBJ2-2; D gene: .; CDR3 DNA: TGTGCCAGCACCCTATTTGCCGGGGAGCTGTTTTTT; CDR3 protein: CASTLFAGELFF
V gene: TRBV2; clone size: few; J gene: TRBJ1-5; D gene: .; CDR3 DNA: TGTGCCAGCAGTGACCAGGACCTCTTTAGCAATCAGCCCCAGCATTTT; CDR3 protein: CASSDQDLFSNQPQHF
V gene: TRBV7-2; clone size: many; J gene: TRBJ2-7; D gene: .; CDR3 DNA: TGTGCCAGCAGCTTCGACCCGGCCTACGAGCAGTACTTC; CDR3 protein: CASSFDPAYEQYF
V gene: TRBV12-3/TRBV12-4; clone size: few; J gene: TRBJ1-2; D gene: .; CDR3 DNA: TGTGCCAGCAGTTGGGACATTTTTAACTATGGCTACACCTTC; CDR3 protein: CASSWDIFNYGYTF
V gene: TRBV4-1; clone size: .; J gene: TRBJ2-1; D gene: .; CDR3 DNA: TGCGCCAGCAGCCAAGATGAGGCAGGGACCAACAATGAGCAGTTCTTC; CDR3 protein: CASSQDEAGTNNEQFF
V gene: TRBV6-6; clone size: .; J gene: TRBJ1-1; D gene: .; CDR3 DNA: TGTGCCAGCAGATACTCCCGGGGTCGGGACACTGAAGCTTTCTTT; CDR3 protein: CASRYSRGRDTEAFF
V gene: TRBV2; clone size: .; J gene: TRBJ1-1; D gene: .; CDR3 DNA: TGTGCCGGCTCAGACATCATGGCCACTGAAGCTTTCTTT; CDR3 protein: CAGSDIMATEAFF
V gene: TRBV7-2; clone size: .; J gene: TRBJ1-1; D gene: .; CDR3 DNA: TGTGCCAGCAGCCCATCCCTAGCTTCGAGGACTGAAGCTTTCTTT; CDR3 protein: CASSPSLASRTEAFF
V gene: TRBV2; clone size: once; J gene: TRBJ2-3; D gene: .; CDR3 DNA: TGTGCCAGCAGTGAAGGACAGACCACAATTTCGGATACGCAGTATTTT; CDR3 protein: CASSEGQTTISDTQYF
V gene: TRBV7-9; clone size: .; J gene: TRBJ1-6; D gene: .; CDR3 DNA: TGTGCCAGCAGCGCCTCGAATTCACCCCTCCACTTT; CDR3 protein: CASSASNSPLHF
V gene: TRBV2; clone size: few; J gene: TRBJ1-6; D gene: .; CDR3 DNA: TGTGCCAGCAGTGAAAACAAATATAATTCACCCCTCCACTTT; CDR3 protein: CASSENKYNSPLHF
V gene: TRBV7-9; clone size: few; J gene: TRBJ1-2; D gene: .; CDR3 DNA: TGTGCCAGCAGCGTAGGTTCTGTGTTGGGCTACACCTTC; CDR3 protein: CASSVGSVLGYTF
V gene: TRBV20-1; clone size: .; J gene: TRBJ1-1; D gene: .; CDR3 DNA: TGCAGTGCTAGAGATCTGAAGGGGACACTAGATGGGACTGAAGCTTTCTTT; CDR3 protein: CSARDLKGTLDGTEAFF
V gene: TRBV13; clone size: .; J gene: TRBJ2-1; D gene: .; CDR3 DNA: TGTGCCAGCAGAGGAGGGCGCGATGAGCAGTTCTTC; CDR3 protein: CASRGGRDEQFF
V gene: TRBV7-2; clone size: many; J gene: TRBJ1-3; D gene: TRBD1; CDR3 DNA: TGTGCCAGCAGCAGGACAGGGAGTTTCTCCGGAAACACCATATATTTT; CDR3 protein: CASSRTGSFSGNTIYF
V gene: TRBV15; clone size: .; J gene: TRBJ1-1; D gene: .; CDR3 DNA: TGTGCCACTCCAGGTAGTTCGGGCACTGAAGCTTTCTTT; CDR3 protein: CATPGSSGTEAFF
V gene: TRBV7-3; clone size: .; J gene: TRBJ1-2; D gene: .; CDR3 DNA: TGTACCAGCAGCTTAAATCGACTTGAAGTGGACGGGGACTATGGCTACACCTTC; CDR3 protein: CTSSLNRLEVDGDYGYTF
V gene: TRBV14; clone size: .; J gene: TRBJ1-3; D gene: TRBD1; CDR3 DNA: TGTGCCAGCAGCCAAGATTTGGGACAGGGCGTCCTCACCATATATTTT; CDR3 protein: CASSQDLGQGVLTIYF
V gene: TRBV6-8; clone size: .; J gene: TRBJ2-1; D gene: TRBD1; CDR3 DNA: TGTGTCAGCACCGGGACAGGGAGGGCTGGTGAGCAGTTCTTC; CDR3 protein: CVSTGTGRAGEQFF
V gene: TRBV19; clone size: few; J gene: TRBJ2-7; D gene: .; CDR3 DNA: TGTGCCAGTAGTATACCGGGCTCCTACGAGCAGTACTTC; CDR3 protein: CASSIPGSYEQYF
V gene: TRBV7-7; clone size: .; J gene: TRBJ2-1; D gene: TRBD1; CDR3 DNA: TGTGCTAGCAGTCTCCGGACAGGGAGCTACAATGAGCAGTTCTTC; CDR3 protein: CASSLRTGSYNEQFF
V gene: TRBV28; clone size: few; J gene: TRBJ2-3; D gene: .; CDR3 DNA: TGTGCCAGCAGGTTCGGGGCCACATATACGCAGTATTTT; CDR3 protein: CASRFGATYTQYF
V gene: TRBV27; clone size: .; J gene: TRBJ1-5; D gene: .; CDR3 DNA: TGTGCCAGCAGTTTGGGGAGAATGGGTAGCAATCAGCCCCAGCATTTT; CDR3 protein: CASSLGRMGSNQPQHF
V gene: TRBV27; clone size: few; J gene: TRBJ2-7; D gene: .; CDR3 DNA: TGTGCCAGCAGTCCGGGGCAGGATGAGCAGTACTTC; CDR3 protein: CASSPGQDEQYF
V gene: TRBV27; clone size: few; J gene: TRBJ2-1; D gene: .; CDR3 DNA: TGTGCCAGCAGTTTTCTAAGCGGCTACAATGAGCAGTTCTTC; CDR3 protein: CASSFLSGYNEQFF
V gene: TRBV6-4; clone size: few; J gene: TRBJ2-3; D gene: TRBD2; CDR3 DNA: TGTGCCAGCAGTGAAATAGCGGGGGCAGATACGCAGTATTTT; CDR3 protein: CASSEIAGADTQYF
V gene: TRBV6-6; clone size: .; J gene: TRBJ1-1; D gene: .; CDR3 DNA: TGTGCCAGCAGTTACCTAGGGGCGGACACTGAAGCTTTCTTT; CDR3 protein: CASSYLGADTEAFF
V gene: TRBV7-9; clone size: .; J gene: TRBJ1-3; D gene: TRBD1; CDR3 DNA: TGTGCCAGCAGCTTCCCCGGCAGGGACAGGGACTCTGGAAACACCATATATTTT; CDR3 protein: CASSFPGRDRDSGNTIYF
V gene: TRBV19; clone size: few; J gene: TRBJ1-5; D gene: .; CDR3 DNA: TGTGCCAGTGCAAACTACGGCAATCAGCCCCAGCATTTT; CDR3 protein: CASANYGNQPQHF
V gene: TRBV7-2; clone size: many; J gene: TRBJ2-1; D gene: .; CDR3 DNA: TGTGCCAGCAGCCTGCGAGGGGCGGTCCCGAACAATGAGCAGTTCTTC; CDR3 protein: CASSLRGAVPNNEQFF
V gene: TRBV6-6; clone size: .; J gene: TRBJ2-1; D gene: TRBD2; CDR3 DNA: TGTGCCAGCAGTTACGCTCTAGCGGGGACGGATTACAATGAGCAGTTCTTC; CDR3 protein: CASSYALAGTDYNEQFF
V gene: TRBV12-3/TRBV12-4; clone size: many; J gene: TRBJ2-5; D gene: TRBD2; CDR3 DNA: TGTGCCAGCAGCCCCCTTTCGCGGGGGGCAGAAGAGACCCAGTACTTC; CDR3 protein: CASSPLSRGAEETQYF
V gene: TRBV12-3/TRBV12-4; clone size: few; J gene: TRBJ2-3; D gene: .; CDR3 DNA: TGTGCCAGCACCAACCCGGGACGGACAGATACGCAGTATTTT; CDR3 protein: CASTNPGRTDTQYF
V gene: TRBV12-5; clone size: many; J gene: TRBJ1-1; D gene: .; CDR3 DNA: TGTGCTAGTGGTCCCAATCGGGGGGATACTGAAGCTTTCTTT; CDR3 protein: CASGPNRGDTEAFF
V gene: TRBV6-1; clone size: .; J gene: TRBJ1-2; D gene: .; CDR3 DNA: TGTGCCAGCAGTACGGACAGATATTATGGCTACACCTTC; CDR3 protein: CASSTDRYYGYTF
V gene: TRBV7-9; clone size: .; J gene: TRBJ1-1; D gene: .; CDR3 DNA: TGTGCCAGCCGTGTGAGGGGGAACACTGAAGCTTTCTTT; CDR3 protein: CASRVRGNTEAFF
V gene: TRBV10-2; clone size: few; J gene: TRBJ2-7; D gene: TRBD1; CDR3 DNA: TGCGCCAGCATGGGACAGGGAACGACGAAGATCTACGAGCAGTACTTC; CDR3 protein: CASMGQGTTKIYEQYF